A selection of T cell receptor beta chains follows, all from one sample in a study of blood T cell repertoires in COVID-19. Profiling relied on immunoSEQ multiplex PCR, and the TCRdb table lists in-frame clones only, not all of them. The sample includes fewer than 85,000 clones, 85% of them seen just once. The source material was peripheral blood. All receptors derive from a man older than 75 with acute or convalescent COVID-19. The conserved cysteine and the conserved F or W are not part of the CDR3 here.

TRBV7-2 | ASSLILGTGVGGYT
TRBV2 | ASSVLNGGGPNQPQH
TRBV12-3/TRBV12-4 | ASSSGHFYGYT
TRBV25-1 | ASSTGTGDMETQY
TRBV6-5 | ASSYGRGHEQY
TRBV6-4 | ASSDGQTDTQY
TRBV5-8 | ASRVDRVQETQY
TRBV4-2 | ASSQNNRGQVYGYT
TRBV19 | ASSIEGGRGANVLT
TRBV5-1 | ASSLVGASYNSPLH
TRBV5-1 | ASSLERSDTQY
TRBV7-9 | ASSLVSVNEKLF
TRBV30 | AWSRLANAYEQY
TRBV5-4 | ASSLGFTGSIYGYT
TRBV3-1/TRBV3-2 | ASSQVLAGHEQY
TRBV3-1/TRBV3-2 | ASSRGIADDNTGELF
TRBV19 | ASTPGGPFSGANVLT
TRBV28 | ASSPPIAGTAGVEQF
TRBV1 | TSSQHDRGHEAF
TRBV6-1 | ASSSHQIWNEQF
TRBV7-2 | ASSLVGGTGNTGANVLT
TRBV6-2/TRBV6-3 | ASSYSGSGADTQY
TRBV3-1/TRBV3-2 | ASSPTSGIGNEQF
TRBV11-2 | ASRYKTDRRKNTEAF
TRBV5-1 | ASSSQGATNEKLF
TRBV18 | ASSPSNEKLF
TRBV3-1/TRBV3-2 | ASSQVLGRGNTEAF
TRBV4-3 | ASSLTDRDLTEAF
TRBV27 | ASSPRQGAGTEAF
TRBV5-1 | ASSLDSYSNQPQH
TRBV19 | ASSPPVIHHLTTTNNEQF
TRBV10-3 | AISELAAETQY
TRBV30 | ASTGRGTNEKLF
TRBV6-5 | ASSSTGGGYT
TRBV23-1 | ASSQSPPGQGGEQY
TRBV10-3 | ASRGSQETQY
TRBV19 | ASSISGSGEKLF
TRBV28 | ASSFPAGRSEAF
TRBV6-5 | ASSYAGVLNYGYT
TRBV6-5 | ASSDRLAGRDEQY
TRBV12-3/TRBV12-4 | ASVRGENTEAF
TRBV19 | ASRRSGTVAYEQY
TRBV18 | ASSPRGPGDTDTQY
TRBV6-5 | ASNPGSGNNQPQH
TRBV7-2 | ASSRRQAGVDEQF
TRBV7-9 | ASSEGQLFWETQY
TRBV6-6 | ASSREDYGYT